The entry below describes one T cell receptor beta chain. Its antigen remains unidentified. This sample is drawn from a study of cytomegalovirus exposure and HLA in healthy donors. Study findings and constraints: Fewer N-insertions than the approximately 700-donor mean were reportedly shown by an Asian-associated ancestry cluster in a later analysis. Most of the TCR beta V segments (in an earlier analysis) were productive either about 90% or about 30% of the time.

Amplification used 60 Vbeta primers and 13 Jbeta primers. Per the original methods: Approximately 11 million of 65 million to 95 million unique TCR beta chains were shared, per a later count. Libraries were prepared by immunoSEQ multiplex PCR; TCRdb keeps only in-frame clonotypes and omits some of them. That table gives V, J and clone size, and the DNA gave D and trimming. The sample shows around 150,000 clones, 65% to 80% of them seen only once. This TCR was recovered from a young man in good health and CMV-seropositive. The material sequenced was PBMCs.

Here the CDR3 reads CASTGSELQREDTQYF. For the CDR3, the DNA is TGTGCCAGTACGGGGTCGGAGCTCCAGCGTGAAGATACGCAGTATTTT. V gene TRBV10-3 combines with J gene TRBJ2-3; a weak D match, TRBD2 (5 bases). The V gene lost 10 bases and the J gene lost 5 bases, with 25 bases spanning the gap. The length of the CDR3 is 16 residues. CDR1 and CDR2 from the germline V gene are ENHRY and SYGVKD.